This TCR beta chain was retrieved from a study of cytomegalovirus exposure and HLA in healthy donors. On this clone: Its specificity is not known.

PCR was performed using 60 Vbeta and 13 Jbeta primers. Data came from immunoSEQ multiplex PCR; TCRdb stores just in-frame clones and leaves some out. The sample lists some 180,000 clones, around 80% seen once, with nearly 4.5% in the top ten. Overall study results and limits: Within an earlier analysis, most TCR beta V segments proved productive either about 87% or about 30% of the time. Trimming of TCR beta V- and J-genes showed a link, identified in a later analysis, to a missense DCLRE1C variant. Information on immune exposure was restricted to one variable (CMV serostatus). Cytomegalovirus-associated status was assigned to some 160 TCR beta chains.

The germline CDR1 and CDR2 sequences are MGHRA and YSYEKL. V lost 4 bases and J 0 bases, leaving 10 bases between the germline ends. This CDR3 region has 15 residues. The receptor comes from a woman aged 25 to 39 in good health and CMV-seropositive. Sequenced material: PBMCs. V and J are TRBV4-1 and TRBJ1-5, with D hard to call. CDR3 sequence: CASSPFYSSNQPQHF. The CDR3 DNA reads TGCGCCAGCAGCCCTTTTTATAGTAGCAATCAGCCCCAGCATTTT.